This record concerns one T cell receptor beta chain sequence. Its antigen is unidentified. TCRdb reprocessed the 5' RACE reads; each CDR3 protein has one entry and no DNA is given. The sample's table shows 5,000 to 6,000 distinct CDR3 sequences. Germline CDR1 and CDR2: SGHVS and FQNEAQ. The CDR3 is 14 residues long. This sample is part of a study of T cells expressing NK-cell markers. Study-wide background: Sequencing covered eight donors, seven HCMV-seropositive and one seronegative.

Study-level results: In five to seven donors, dominant CD3+CD56+NKG2C+ clonotypes ranked among the top 10 CD8+ clonotypes.

This TCR was sampled from a man between 18 and 29 years old in good health. The sequencing input was blood T cells: a sorted CD56 or NKG2C T cell subset, CD4+ or CD8+ T cells, or bulk PBMC T cells (not recorded which). V and J are TRBV7-8 and TRBJ2-7; no DNA is available, so the TRBD1 call from TCRdb remains unchecked. The CDR3 loop is CASSYPGRIYEQYF. The variable domain in full, completed from reference TRBV7-8 and TRBJ2-7, reads GAGVSQSPRYKVAKRGQDVALRCDPISGHVSLFWYQQALGQGPEFLTYFQNEAQLDKSGLPSDRFFAERPEGSVSTLKIQRTQQEDSAVYLCASSYPGRIYEQYFGPGTRLTVT.